A selection of T cell receptor beta chains follows, all from one sample in a study of blood T cells in healthy people across ages. From the 5' RACE reads, TCRdb called clonotypes with MiXCR, one entry per CDR3 protein. The table has about 640,000 distinct CDR3 sequences, roughly 41% seen once. The sample comprised blood. The receptors were sampled from an elderly man in good health. CDR3s include the opening cysteine and the closing phenylalanine or tryptophan.

V	length	J	CDR3
TRBV12-5	17	TRBJ1-6	CASGPPNMSSYNSPLHF
TRBV29-1	13	-	CSVVRNSYNEQYF
TRBV4-1	12	TRBJ2-3	CASSQDALLQYF
TRBV2	13	TRBJ2-7	CASTTTGPYEQYF
TRBV20-1	16	TRBJ2-3	CSVREQRGGTTDTQYF
TRBV12-3/TRBV12-4	14	-	CASSLDGGLSEQYF
TRBV6-5	13	TRBJ2-5	CASSDDSEETQYF
TRBV29-1	12	TRBJ2-3	CSVEELADTQYF
TRBV5-1	13	TRBJ2-3	CASSYLIGDTQYF
TRBV7-2	14	TRBJ1-2	CASSADRTNYGYTF
TRBV4-3	15	TRBJ2-5	CASSQYEGRGETQYF
TRBV27	15	TRBJ2-7	CASRMPGQGVDEQYF
TRBV6-1	15	TRBJ2-1	CASSDGGRSYNEQFF
TRBV7-2	15	TRBJ2-7	CASSLGPGTSYEQYF
TRBV9	14	TRBJ2-1	CASSAGLAGVEQFF
TRBV9	15	TRBJ2-5	CASSVDFSRGETQYF
TRBV29-1	13	TRBJ1-1	CSVADSPNTEAFF
TRBV27	14	TRBJ1-1	CASSFAGIWTEAFF
TRBV5-1	15	TRBJ2-5	CASSLAGTRQETQYF
TRBV6-5	14	TRBJ2-7	CASSYSQGVYEQYF
TRBV5-1	15	TRBJ1-2	CASSWDPGTGNGYTF
TRBV20-1	16	TRBJ2-2	CSARRAGGANTGELFF
TRBV10-3	15	TRBJ2-5	CAISNPGTGGETQYF
TRBV28	12	TRBJ2-7	CASSPLAGHKYF
TRBV2	16	TRBJ2-3	CASSGVGGSSTDTQYF
TRBV28	13	TRBJ2-7	CASSPSVPYEQYF
TRBV12-3/TRBV12-4	13	TRBJ2-3	CASSLRQTDTQYF
TRBV5-4	15	TRBJ1-4	CASSREGGAGEKLFF
TRBV9	15	TRBJ2-1	CASSVALAGDNEQFF
TRBV4-3	15	TRBJ2-1	CASSQDLSPNNEQFF
TRBV4-3	13	TRBJ2-7	CASSQGKGGPKYF
TRBV5-5	18	TRBJ2-6	CASSRTGSSYSGANVLTF
TRBV5-1	15	TRBJ2-1	CASSLDWRVNNEQFF
TRBV9	15	TRBJ1-1	CASSNPGGQNTEAFF
TRBV4-3	14	TRBJ1-2	CASSRDPGGGGYTF
TRBV6-2/TRBV6-3	14	TRBJ2-1	CASNAQRTSGEQFF
TRBV3-1	14	TRBJ2-4	CASSQMGVVNERYF
TRBV18	15	TRBJ1-4	CASPQDRGDNEKLFF
TRBV4-2	15	TRBJ1-6	CASSQDGGYGSPLHF
TRBV7-2	15	TRBJ2-6	CASSRLSSGANVLTF
TRBV7-2	14	TRBJ2-5	CASSRPGRGEAQYF
TRBV5-1	13	TRBJ1-2	CASSSTPNYGYTF
TRBV7-9	16	TRBJ2-7	CASSLDPGRSTYEQYF
TRBV7-2	11	TRBJ1-1	CASSLQQLAFF
TRBV5-8	14	TRBJ2-7	CASSLADNSYEQYF
TRBV28	14	TRBJ2-3	CASSLERYTDTQYF
TRBV6-1	14	TRBJ1-2	CASSEQPTNYGYTF
TRBV20-1	18	TRBJ2-3	CSAQRGLAGAISTDTQYF
TRBV30	15	TRBJ1-2	CAWRTDRTGNYGYTF